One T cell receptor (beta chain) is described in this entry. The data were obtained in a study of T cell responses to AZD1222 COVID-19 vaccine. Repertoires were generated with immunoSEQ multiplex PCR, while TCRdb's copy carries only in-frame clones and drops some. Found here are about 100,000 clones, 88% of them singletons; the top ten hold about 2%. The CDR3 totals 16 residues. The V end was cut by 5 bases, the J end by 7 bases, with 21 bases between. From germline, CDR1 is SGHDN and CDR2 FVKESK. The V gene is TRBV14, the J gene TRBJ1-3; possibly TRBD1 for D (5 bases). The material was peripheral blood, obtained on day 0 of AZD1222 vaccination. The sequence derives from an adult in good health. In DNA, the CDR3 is TGTGCCAGCAGCTACGGACACGGCTACAGTAGGAACACCATATATTTT. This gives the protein CASSYGHGYSRNTIYF. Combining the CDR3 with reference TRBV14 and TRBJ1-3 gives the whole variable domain EAGVTQFPSHSVIEKGQTVTLRCDPISGHDNLYWYRRVMGKEIKFLLHFVKESKQDESGMPNNRFLAERTGGTYSTLKVQPAELEDSGVYFCASSYGHGYSRNTIYFGEGSWLTVV.